Listed below are T cell receptor beta chains from one sample, sequenced in a study of CD8 T cells in ankylosing spondylitis. Each CDR3 protein is one row after TCRdb ran MiXCR on the 5' RACE reads. The top ten clones hold around 4.7% of a sample with some 180,000 distinct CDR3 sequences, roughly 18% of them seen once. The sample taken for sequencing was blood, either unsorted or a sorted T cell fraction (not recorded which). These receptors all stem from a male donor aged 5 to 29 with ankylosing spondylitis or in good health (not recorded which). CDR3s include the opening cysteine and the closing phenylalanine or tryptophan. D genes are given only for firm matches. Size is omitted from some rows. Given values are once, few, many or a class for expanded clones.

clone_size | j_call | d_call | v_call | cdr3_aa | cdr3_nt
NA | TRBJ2-3 | NA | TRBV29-1 | CSVKVDQLTDTQYF | TGCAGCGTCAAGGTGGACCAGCTCACAGATACGCAGTATTTT
NA | TRBJ2-7 | NA | TRBV29-1 | CSVHGRDEQYF | TGCAGCGTTCATGGCCGGGACGAGCAGTACTTC
many | TRBJ2-1 | TRBD1 | TRBV29-1 | CSVGISGQGLYNEQFF | TGCAGCGTTGGAATTTCGGGACAGGGTCTGTACAATGAGCAGTTCTTC
many | TRBJ2-4 | NA | TRBV12-3/TRBV12-4 | CASSFQLAKNIQYF | TGTGCCAGCAGTTTCCAGCTAGCCAAAAACATTCAGTACTTC
many | TRBJ2-1 | TRBD2 | TRBV5-1 | CASSSLAGEGNEQFF | TGCGCCAGCAGCTCCTTAGCGGGAGAGGGAAATGAGCAGTTCTTC
many | TRBJ1-4 | NA | TRBV7-9 | CASSERDGRNEKLFF | TGTGCCAGCAGCGAGCGGGACGGACGAAATGAAAAACTGTTTTTT
many | TRBJ2-7 | NA | TRBV19 | CASSTLPGAEAYEQYF | TGTGCCAGTAGTACCCTCCCTGGAGCGGAGGCCTACGAGCAGTACTTC
NA | TRBJ2-5 | TRBD1 | TRBV19 | CASSLGTGTVETQYF | TGTGCCAGTTCGCTGGGGACAGGGACGGTGGAGACCCAGTACTTC
NA | TRBJ2-7 | NA | TRBV29-1 | CSVATARYEQYF | TGCAGCGTCGCCACCGCCCGATACGAGCAGTACTTC
many | TRBJ1-1 | NA | TRBV6-5 | CASSYRGGTEAFF | TGTGCCAGCAGTTATCGGGGGGGCACTGAAGCTTTCTTT
many | TRBJ2-1 | NA | TRBV6-6 | CASKISNEQFF | TGTGCCAGCAAAATTTCGAATGAGCAGTTCTTC
many | TRBJ2-7 | TRBD1 | TRBV12-3/TRBV12-4 | CASSLGTGGVYEQYF | TGTGCCAGCAGTCTCGGGACAGGGGGAGTCTACGAGCAGTACTTC
many | TRBJ2-7 | TRBD1 | TRBV18 | CASSPPRQGAVNYEQYF | TGTGCCAGCTCACCACCGCGACAGGGGGCCGTCAACTACGAGCAGTACTTC
many | TRBJ2-5 | TRBD1 | TRBV30 | CARQGAWETQYF | TGTGCCAGACAGGGGGCATGGGAGACCCAGTACTTC
many | TRBJ2-1 | TRBD2 | TRBV12-3/TRBV12-4 | CASSLSGSSYNEQFF | TGTGCCAGCAGCCTTAGCGGGAGCTCCTACAATGAGCAGTTCTTC